A single sample is the source of the 16 T cell receptor beta chains below, sequenced in a study of PD-1 blockade in classical Hodgkin lymphoma. The method was immunoSEQ multiplex PCR; TCRdb's version includes in-frame clones alone and lacks a portion of them. The sample consists of around 10,000 clones, approximately 80% of them appearing once. Autologous stem cell transplantation was followed by relapse in every patient, and brentuximab vedotin exposure varied. The sample consisted of peripheral blood mononuclear cells (PBMCs), taken before the second cycle of nivolumab. These receptors all come from a human donor with classical Hodgkin lymphoma.

CDR3 residues: CASSPGGSHGYTF. In nucleotides, the CDR3 is TGTGCCAGCAGCCCCGGAGGGTCCCATGGCTACACCTTC. The chain couples TRBV6-5 to TRBJ1-2; D uncertain. Germline V gene data show CDR1 as MNHEY and CDR2 as SVGAGI. The CDR3 covers 13 residues. The germline V and J ends were trimmed by 6 bases and 6 bases, with 14 bases remaining between them.

The J gene is TRBJ2-3, the V gene TRBV29-1; D is perhaps TRBD1 or TRBD2 (5 bases each). Per the germline V gene, CDR1 is SQVTM and CDR2 is ANQGSEA. CDR3 size: 13 residues. V was cut by 5 bases and J by 0 bases, with 9 bases left in between. The CDR3 loop reads CSVRGSSTDTQYF. The CDR3 DNA reads TGCAGCGTTCGGGGCTCTAGCACAGATACGCAGTATTTT.

The chain is built from TRBV28 and TRBJ1-2; TRBD1 is a possible D gene (6 bases). Germline V lookup: CDR1 MDHEN, CDR2 SYDVKM. With 9 bases removed from V and 2 bases from J, the gap between germline ends came to 16 bases. The CDR3 spans 14 residues. CDR3 coding DNA: TGTGCCAGTTGCCTAGGGGGGGCGAACTATGGCTACACCTTC. Translated: CASCLGGANYGYTF.

This rearrangement joins TRBV2 to TRBJ2-1, with D possibly matching TRBD1 (6 bases). Trimming removed 6 bases at V and 7 bases at J, with 13 bases between. CDR1 SNHLY and CDR2 FYNNEI come from the germline V gene. The CDR3 has 13 amino acids. The CDR3 loop reads CASSEGDWNEQFF. The DNA for the CDR3 is TGTGCCAGCAGCGAGGGGGATTGGAATGAGCAGTTCTTC.

This clone was seen a handful of times. The chain employs TRBV4-2 and TRBJ2-6; D may be TRBD1 (5 bases). Trimming took off 0 bases at V and 3 bases at J, with 9 bases between the two ends. The V gene's germline CDR1 is LGHNA and CDR2 YNFKEQ. The CDR3 loop spans 16 amino acids. The CDR3 sequence is CASSQDLRGGANVLTF. CDR3 coding DNA: TGTGCCAGCAGCCAAGATTTAAGGGGTGGGGCCAACGTCCTGACTTTC.

The chain couples TRBV5-4 to TRBJ2-5; D is perhaps TRBD1 (7 bases). The CDR3 length is 15 residues. Trimming cost V 4 bases and J 5 bases, with 18 bases left between them. CDR1 is SGHNT, CDR2 YYREEE, per germline (reference sequence). CDR3 loop: CASSPAGQPSETQYF. For the CDR3, the DNA is TGTGCCAGCAGCCCTGCGGGACAGCCCTCCGAGACCCAGTACTTC.

This chain links TRBV27 with TRBJ2-7, with TRBD1 matching 9 bases. This CDR3 is built from 13 residues. Germline values: CDR1 MNHEY, CDR2 SMNVEV (reference sequence). The V and J ends lost 7 bases and 3 bases, in that order; junction bases with no gene match: 4. The CDR3 DNA sequence: TGTGCCAGCACCGGGACAGGGTTCTACGAGCAGTACTTC. Amino acid sequence: CASTGTGFYEQYF.

The chain uses TRBV18 and TRBJ2-2; a weak D match, TRBD2 (5 bases). This CDR3 comprises 16 residues. Germline loops: CDR1 KGHSH, CDR2 LQKENI. V shed 1 base and J shed 7 bases, with 16 bases lying between them. CDR3 DNA sequence: TGTGCCAGCTCACCACACCTGGTGAGGGAAGGCGGGGAGCTGTTTTTT. Protein: CASSPHLVREGGELFF.

The chain combines TRBV10-3 with TRBJ1-1; 9 bases fit TRBD1. The CDR3 is made up of 14 amino acids. Per the germline V gene, CDR1 is ENHRY and CDR2 is SYGVKD. V trimming: 7 bases; J trimming: 4 bases; junction bases outside the gene matches: 7. The CDR3 nucleotides read TGTGCCATCAACACAGGGGGCGCGGGCACTGAAGCTTTCTTT. Translated, it gives CAINTGGAGTEAFF.

The V call is TRBV18, the J call TRBJ1-2; TRBD1 matches at 7 bases. J lost 6 bases, V lost 10 bases, and 11 bases had no gene match. The CDR3 sequence is 13 residues long. In germline, CDR1 is KGHSH, CDR2 LQKENI. The CDR3 spells CATTGALENGYTF. For the CDR3, the DNA is TGTGCCACCACAGGGGCCCTTGAGAATGGCTACACCTTC.

This clone was recorded only once. The V gene is TRBV5-1, the J gene TRBJ1-2, with D perhaps TRBD1 (6 bases). V was pared by 4 bases and J by 6 bases, with 19 bases between. Per germline, CDR1 SGHRS and CDR2 YFSETQ. The CDR3 runs to 15 residues. The CDR3 region has the DNA TGCGCCAGCAGCCCGGGTGGTACAGGGTTGAATGGCTACACCTTC. It codes for CASSPGGTGLNGYTF.

The chain combines TRBV7-2 with TRBJ1-1; 7 bases are a match to TRBD1. Germline-derived CDR1 and CDR2 are SGHTA and FQGNSA. V dropped 11 bases and J dropped 4; count of bases not matched to a gene: 7. CDR3 length equals 12 residues. The CDR3 bases are TGTGCCTCCCGGTACAGGGGCACTGAAGCTTTCTTT. It specifies CASRYRGTEAFF.

The V call is TRBV29-1, the J call TRBJ2-7, with D tentatively TRBD1 (6 bases). The germline gives CDR1 SQVTM, CDR2 ANQGSEA. V was shortened by 5 bases and J by 5 bases, with 22 bases between the two germline ends. This CDR3 contains 15 residues. This CDR3 is CSVRPTPGVRNEQYF. The CDR3, as DNA: TGCAGCGTTCGGCCTACCCCAGGGGTGAGGAACGAGCAGTACTTC.

V and J are TRBV13 and TRBJ2-3, with 7 positions matching TRBD2. Per germline, CDR1 PRHDT and CDR2 FYEKMQ (reference sequence). This CDR3 comprises 15 residues. The J segment lost 0 bases and the V segment lost 5 bases, leaving 5 bases of the junction unmatched. DNA of the CDR3: TGTGCCAGCAGCGTAGCGGGTCTAAGCACAGATACGCAGTATTTT. Its protein is CASSVAGLSTDTQYF. Looking up the rest from reference TRBV13 and TRBJ2-3 gives the full variable domain: AAGVIQSPRHLIKEKRETATLKCYPIPRHDTVYWYQQGPGQDPQFLISFYEKMQSDKGSIPDRFSAQQFSDYHSELNMSSLELGDSALYFCASSVAGLSTDTQYFGPGTRLTVL.

This clone was observed a handful of times. This chain links TRBV19 with TRBJ2-7; no firm D call. Germline V CDR1 and CDR2: LNHDA, SQIVND (reference sequence). This CDR3 has 16 residues. V lost 0 bases and J 0 bases, leaving 12 bases between the germline ends. The CDR3 DNA reads as TGTGCCAGTAGTATAGATGACCTTACGAGCTCCTACGAGCAGTACTTC. Encoded protein: CASSIDDLTSSYEQYF.

The CDR3 region is CASSQPSLLAGQETQYF. CDR3 nucleotides: TGTGCCAGCAGCCAACCCTCATTGCTAGCGGGACAAGAGACCCAGTACTTC. The chain recombines TRBV14 with TRBJ2-5, with TRBD2 identical over 9 bases. Germline trimming cut 2 bases from V and 2 bases from J; bases unmatched to any gene: 9. The CDR3 has 17 residues. The germline gives CDR1 SGHDN, CDR2 FVKESK.